One sample yielded the 7 T cell receptor beta chains listed below, sequenced in a study of control samples from healthy donors and cancer patients. Only in-frame clones appear in the TCRdb table, and some are missing; sequencing was by immunoSEQ multiplex PCR. Of over 85,000 clones listed, more than 85% are singletons. Sequenced sample: blood. Receptors were obtained from a woman in her 30s in good health.

The chain employs TRBV27 and TRBJ2-6, with 7 nucleotides matching TRBD1. This CDR3 is built from 17 residues. The J segment lost 0 bases and the V segment lost 7 bases, leaving 9 bases of the junction unmatched. Germline loops: CDR1 MNHEY, CDR2 SMNVEV (reference sequence). CDR3 DNA sequence: TGTGCCAGCAAAGGGTGGACAGGCGTCTCTGGGGCCAACGTCCTGACTTTC. It is translated as CASKGWTGVSGANVLTF.

The chain employs TRBV11-3 and TRBJ2-1, with 10 bases identical to TRBD2. CDR1 and CDR2 (germline): SGHNT, YENEEA. This CDR3 contains 17 residues. With V trimmed by 2 bases and J by 7 bases, 11 bases remained unmatched. The DNA for the CDR3 is TGTGCCAGCAGCTTATCTAGCGGGGGAACCCTCTGGAATGAGCAGTTCTTC. Translated, it gives CASSLSSGGTLWNEQFF.

This clone was seen only once. The chain links TRBV30 to TRBJ2-7; D unclear. V lost 2 bases and J lost 6, with 8 bases in between. CDR1 and CDR2 (germline): GTSNPN, SVGIG (reference sequence). The CDR3 spans 11 residues. Written as DNA, the CDR3 is TGTGCCTGGAGTCGTGGCGCCGAGCAGTACTTC. It specifies CAWSRGAEQYF.

The CDR3 DNA sequence: TGTGCCAGCAGCATCGGGCAGGCTCAGGGCCTCTATGGCTACACCTTC. It yields the protein CASSIGQAQGLYGYTF. The V gene is TRBV28, the J gene TRBJ1-2, with D possibly being TRBD1 (5 bases). This CDR3 comprises 16 residues. Germline V gene sequence: CDR1 MDHEN, CDR2 SYDVKM. V lost 6 bases and J 4 bases, leaving 21 bases between the germline ends.

The chain couples TRBV27 to TRBJ1-2; possible D gene TRBD1, 5 bases. CDR1 MNHEY and CDR2 SMNVEV come from the germline V gene (reference sequence). The V and J ends lost 0 bases and 8 bases respectively, with 10 bases between them. The length of the CDR3 is 13 residues. The CDR3 region has the DNA TGTGCCAGCAGTTTATCAGGGGTTCCAGGCTACACCTTC. Translated: CASSLSGVPGYTF.

This clone is a singleton in its sample. The chain combines TRBV3-1 (or the pseudogene TRBV3-2) with TRBJ1-2; no reliable D call. The V gene's germline CDR1 is LGHDT and CDR2 YNNKEL (reference sequence). The CDR3 is 13 residues long. V was clipped by 3 bases and J by 7 bases, with 12 bases between them. The CDR3 DNA is TGTGCCAGCAGCCATCCCGCCGGTGGTGGCTACACCTTC. This encodes CASSHPAGGGYTF.

The chain couples TRBV10-2 to TRBJ2-1; D is undetermined. V was trimmed by 1 base and J by 4 bases, leaving 8 bases between them. Germline V gives CDR1 WSHSY, CDR2 SAAADI. There are 14 residues in the CDR3. This CDR3 is CASSEWVTYNEQFF. As DNA, the CDR3 is TGCGCCAGCAGTGAGTGGGTGACATACAATGAGCAGTTCTTC.